Listed here are 29 T cell receptor beta chains from one sample, sequenced in a study of cytomegalovirus exposure and HLA in healthy donors. This PCR relied on a set of 60 Vbeta primers and 13 Jbeta primers. TCRdb's table, derived via immunoSEQ multiplex PCR, lists solely in-frame clones and lacks some. The sample holds 110,000 to 150,000 clones, around 80% seen once. Sequencing was carried out using PBMCs. Every receptor here comes from a man aged 25-45 years in good health and CMV-seronegative.

The J gene is TRBJ1-2, the V gene TRBV4-1; possible D gene TRBD1, 6 bases. Trimming cost V 0 bases and J 4 bases, with 15 bases left between them. CDR3 length equals 16 residues. Germline values: CDR1 MGHRA, CDR2 YSYEKL. DNA for the CDR3: TGCGCCAGCAGCCAAGATCCCCAGGGGCTGACCTATGGCTACACCTTC. Encoded protein: CASSQDPQGLTYGYTF.

This clone was picked up a small number of times. This chain connects TRBV19 to TRBJ2-4; 7 positions match TRBD1. Germline CDR1 and CDR2: LNHDA and SQIVND (reference sequence). V lost 5 bases to trimming and J lost 6 bases; unmatched junction nucleotides: 7. This CDR3 has 14 amino acids. The CDR3 nucleotides are TGTGCCAGTAGTGGCAGGGGGTCCTTAAACATTCAGTACTTC. This encodes CASSGRGSLNIQYF.

Here the CDR3 DNA reads TGTGCCAGTAGGAGGGAGGCGCCTTTTTACGAGCAGTACTTC. This sequence encodes CASRREAPFYEQYF. The rearrangement uses TRBV19 and TRBJ2-7, with a possible D match to TRBD2 (6 bases). Germline-derived CDR1 and CDR2 are LNHDA and SQIVND (reference sequence). CDR3 size: 14 residues. Trimming left V 6 bases short and J 4 bases short, with 16 bases between.

The chain couples TRBV10-3 to TRBJ1-5, with TRBD1 matching over 7 bases. The CDR3 extends over 16 amino acids. V gave up 6 bases and J gave up 3 bases; unmatched junction bases: 11. Germline CDR1 reads ENHRY; CDR2 reads SYGVKD. The CDR3 spells CAISGQEKGFNQPQHF. CDR3 DNA sequence: TGTGCCATCAGCGGACAGGAGAAGGGATTCAATCAGCCCCAGCATTTT.

This chain connects TRBV28 to TRBJ1-1; D may be TRBD1 (5 bases). Germline V gene lookup returns CDR1 MDHEN and CDR2 SYDVKM. V lost 9 bases, J lost 5 bases, and 22 bases lay in between. This CDR3 has 15 residues. The CDR3 sequence is CASTNRGSGGTEAFF. CDR3 coding DNA: TGTGCCAGTACAAACCGAGGGTCTGGGGGGACTGAAGCTTTCTTT.

As DNA, the CDR3 is TGTGCCAGCAGCGTAGAAAATAGCGGTGCAATGCAGACCCAGTACTTC. This codes for CASSVENSGAMQTQYF. The chain carries TRBV9 and TRBJ2-5, with a tentative D call TRBD2 (6 bases). The CDR3 has 16 residues. V was pared by 0 bases and J by 6 bases, with 18 bases between. Germline V CDR1 and CDR2: SGDLS, YYNGEE.

This chain joins TRBV15 and TRBJ1-2; a weak D match, TRBD1 (6 bases). V dropped 1 base and J dropped 8 bases, with 11 bases sitting between them. The CDR3 covers 13 residues. The V gene's germline CDR1 is LNHNV and CDR2 YYDKDF (reference sequence). CDR3 protein: CATSRGGGWGYTF. The CDR3 DNA follows: TGTGCCACCAGCAGAGGGGGGGGCTGGGGCTACACCTTC.

The chain uses TRBV28 and TRBJ1-1; 7 bases line up with TRBD1. Trimming took 6 bases from V and 2 from J; bases not matched to a gene: 3. Germline V gene sequence: CDR1 MDHEN, CDR2 SYDVKM. CDR3 length equals 13 residues. The CDR3 sequence: CASRKGANTEAFF. The DNA for the CDR3 is TGTGCCAGCAGGAAGGGGGCTAACACTGAAGCTTTCTTT.

V is TRBV19 and J is TRBJ1-4, with D perhaps matching TRBD1 (5 bases). Trimming removed 8 bases at V and 10 bases at J, with 14 bases between. Germline lookup yields CDR1 LNHDA and CDR2 SQIVND (reference sequence). The CDR3 runs 12 residues. CDR3: CASAGTKGKLFF. CDR3 sequence (DNA): TGTGCCAGTGCCGGGACTAAGGGAAAACTGTTTTTT. The full variable domain, rest sourced from reference TRBV19 and TRBJ1-4, is DGGITQSPKYLFRKEGQNVTLSCEQNLNHDAMYWYRQDPGQGLRLIYYSQIVNDFQKGDIAEGYSVSREKKESFPLTVTSAQKNPTAFYLCASAGTKGKLFFGSGTQLSVL.

The CDR3 region has the DNA TGTGCCAGCAGCTTAGGAGATTACGAGCAGTACTTC. Encoded protein: CASSLGDYEQYF. This chain uses TRBV11-3 with TRBJ2-7; D is ambiguous. Per the germline V gene, CDR1 is SGHNT and CDR2 is YENEEA. Deletions cut 1 base from V and 4 bases from J, with 5 bases between. The CDR3 is made up of 12 amino acids.

The chain couples TRBV11-2 to TRBJ2-5; D remains unclear. V was shortened by 1 base and J by 2 bases, with 8 bases between the two germline ends. The CDR3 consists of 14 residues. CDR1 and CDR2 from the germline V gene are SGHAT and FQNNGV. CDR3 in amino acids: CASSLGILQETQYF. The DNA of the CDR3 is TGTGCCAGCAGCTTAGGAATCCTACAAGAGACCCAGTACTTC.

This clone was counted once. The chain uses TRBV7-9 and TRBJ2-7, with 10 bases identical to TRBD1. This CDR3 is built from 16 residues. J was trimmed by 3 bases and V by 5 bases; bases with no gene match: 10. Germline V CDR1 and CDR2: SEHNR, FQNEAQ (reference sequence). CDR3 sequence: CASSPLTGTGDYEQYF. Here the CDR3 DNA reads TGTGCCAGCAGCCCCCTCACCGGGACAGGGGACTACGAGCAGTACTTC.

The chain employs TRBV27 and TRBJ1-5, with TRBD1 matching over 7 bases. The CDR3 loop spans 13 amino acids. Germline V lookup: CDR1 MNHEY, CDR2 SMNVEV (reference sequence). The J segment lost 5 bases and the V segment lost 4 bases, leaving 2 bases of the junction unmatched. This chain's CDR3 is CASSSTGDQPQHF. DNA for the CDR3: TGTGCCAGCAGTTCTACAGGGGATCAGCCCCAGCATTTT.

The V and J genes are TRBV7-9 and TRBJ2-5; 10 bases map to TRBD2. The V segment lost 3 bases and the J segment 5 bases; nucleotides outside the gene matches: 6. Germline CDR1 and CDR2: SEHNR and FQNEAQ (reference sequence). The CDR3 runs to 15 residues. CDR3 in amino acids: CASSLASGGSETQYF. CDR3 DNA: TGTGCCAGCAGCTTGGCTAGCGGGGGAAGTGAGACCCAGTACTTC. The variable domain in full, with the rest retrieved from reference TRBV7-9 and TRBJ2-5, is DTGVSQNPRHKITKRGQNVTFRCDPISEHNRLYWYRQTLGQGPEFLTYFQNEAQLEKSRLLSDRFSAERPKGSFSTLEIQRTEQGDSAMYLCASSLASGGSETQYFGPGTRLLVL.

CDR3 residues: CASSPDSLAGEKLFF. CDR3 DNA: TGTGCCAGCAGCCCAGACAGTTTAGCCGGTGAAAAACTGTTTTTT. The chain links TRBV28 to TRBJ1-4; D is possibly TRBD1 (5 bases). Germline V gene lookup returns CDR1 MDHEN and CDR2 SYDVKM. V lost 6 bases and J lost 7, with 18 bases in between. The CDR3 is 15 residues long.

In this sample, this clone turned up once. The chain is built from TRBV2 and TRBJ2-1, with 7 bases fitting TRBD2. Germline V CDR1 and CDR2: SNHLY, FYNNEI. With V trimmed by 8 bases and J by 4 bases, 5 bases remained unmatched. CDR3 size: 13 residues. The CDR3 loop reads CASGTTLYNEQFF. The CDR3 DNA reads TGTGCCAGCGGGACTACCCTGTACAATGAGCAGTTCTTC.

The CDR3 sequence is CASSLFRGASNTGELFF. CDR3 DNA: TGCGCCAGCAGCCTGTTCCGGGGGGCCTCGAACACCGGGGAGCTGTTTTTT. The chain carries TRBV5-1 and TRBJ2-2; D possibly corresponds to TRBD2 (7 bases). CDR1 and CDR2 from the germline V gene are SGHRS and YFSETQ. V lost 4 bases, J lost 0 bases, and 16 bases lay in between. CDR3 length: 17 residues.

The J gene is TRBJ1-2, the V gene TRBV4-2, with D possibly TRBD1 on 6 matching bases. V gave up 7 bases and J gave up 4 bases, with 22 bases separating them. The CDR3 spans 16 residues. Germline CDR1 and CDR2: LGHNA and YNFKEQ. CDR3: CASTPKEQGPSYGYTF. For the CDR3, the DNA is TGTGCCAGCACCCCCAAGGAACAGGGACCCTCCTATGGCTACACCTTC.

The J gene is TRBJ1-1, the V gene TRBV28; D is undetermined. The CDR3 covers 14 residues. The germline V gene has CDR1 MDHEN and CDR2 SYDVKM. Trimming left V 8 bases short and J 8 bases short, with 21 bases between. In nucleotides, the CDR3 is TGTGCCAGCGCGGCAGCTCTTAAATTTGTGGAAGCTTTCTTT. Translating it yields CASAAALKFVEAFF.

The V gene is TRBV5-1, the J gene TRBJ2-7; 12 bases are shared with TRBD2. J was trimmed by 5 bases and V by 0 bases; bases with no gene match: 6. The CDR3 totals 16 residues. The germline V gene encodes CDR1 SGHRS and CDR2 YFSETQ. The CDR3 region has the DNA TGCGCCAGCAGCTTGGCCCTGACTAGCGGGAGTAACGAGCAGTACTTC. Amino acid sequence: CASSLALTSGSNEQYF.

This clone was observed once. V usage is TRBV11-2 and J usage is TRBJ1-2, with D possibly TRBD1 on 5 matching bases. Germline CDR1 is SGHAT and CDR2 is FQNNGV. Trimming stripped 1 base from V and 8 bases from J, with 17 bases between. This CDR3 region has 15 residues. This CDR3 is CASSLGPGDLEGYTF. CDR3 coding DNA: TGTGCCAGCAGCTTAGGGCCGGGGGATCTGGAAGGCTACACCTTC.

The CDR3 nucleotides read TGTGCCAGCAGCGTAGCAGGGGGCGAATCCACCGGGGAGCTGTTTTTT. Amino acids: CASSVAGGESTGELFF. This sequence joins TRBV9 and TRBJ2-2; 8 positions agree with TRBD1. The length of the CDR3 is 16 residues. Per germline, CDR1 SGDLS and CDR2 YYNGEE. V trimming: 0 bases; J trimming: 4 bases; junction bases outside the gene matches: 5.

In this sample, this clone turned up once. This rearrangement joins TRBV5-1 to TRBJ2-1, with a possible D match to TRBD1 (7 bases). V shed 1 base and J shed 5 bases, with 16 bases lying between them. The CDR3 has 16 residues. Germline V lookup: CDR1 SGHRS, CDR2 YFSETQ. The CDR3 DNA is TGCGCCAGCAGCTTGAGACAGGGCGCGGGAAACAATGAGCAGTTCTTC. It encodes CASSLRQGAGNNEQFF.

This chain connects TRBV21-1 to TRBJ1-6. TRBV21-1 is a pseudogene segment. This CDR3 is built from 16 residues. This CDR3 is CASSKEAGLGGSALHF. In DNA form, the CDR3 reads TGTGCCAGCAGCAAAGAGGCGGGGTTGGGGGGTTCGGCCCTCCACTTT.

V is TRBV7-9 and J is TRBJ1-3, with 8 nucleotides matching TRBD1. Germline lookup yields CDR1 SEHNR and CDR2 FQNEAQ (reference sequence). Trimming removed 0 bases from V and 0 bases from J; junction bases left unmatched: 4. This CDR3 comprises 17 residues. CDR3 sequence: CASSLARTGSSGNTIYF. The CDR3 coding sequence is TGTGCCAGCAGCTTAGCGAGGACAGGGAGCTCTGGAAACACCATATATTTT.

The chain recombines TRBV18 with TRBJ1-5; perhaps TRBD1 as D (6 bases). Trimming took off 4 bases at V and 5 bases at J, with 18 bases between the two ends. Germline CDR1 and CDR2: KGHSH and LQKENI. The CDR3 extends over 16 amino acids. The CDR3 sequence is CASSLQGPPGDQPQHF. The CDR3 DNA sequence: TGTGCCAGCTCACTACAGGGTCCCCCAGGCGATCAGCCCCAGCATTTT.

This chain joins TRBV19 and TRBJ1-2; D not resolved. This CDR3 has 14 residues. The V end was cut by 10 bases, the J end by 4 bases, with 19 bases between. The germline V gene has CDR1 LNHDA and CDR2 SQIVND (reference sequence). DNA for the CDR3: TGTGCCACTACGATCGGCAGATCGGGCTATGGCTACACCTTC. It yields the protein CATTIGRSGYGYTF.

V usage is TRBV10-2 and J usage is TRBJ2-1; 11 bases agree with TRBD2. CDR1 and CDR2 from the germline V gene are WSHSY and SAAADI. J gave up 5 bases and V 2 bases, and 5 bases lay outside the gene matches. There are 16 residues in the CDR3. In DNA, the CDR3 is TGCGCCAGCAGTGAGACCCCGGGACTAGCGGACAATGAGCAGTTCTTC. It specifies CASSETPGLADNEQFF.

The genes are TRBV6-4 and TRBJ1-1, with D possibly matching TRBD1 (5 bases). Germline V gene sequence: CDR1 MRHNA, CDR2 SNTAGT. V lost 6 bases, J lost 2 bases, and 10 bases lay in between. CDR3 length: 13 amino acids. CDR3 nucleotide sequence: TGTGCCAGCAGCGAACAGGTTAACACTGAAGCTTTCTTT. It codes for CASSEQVNTEAFF.